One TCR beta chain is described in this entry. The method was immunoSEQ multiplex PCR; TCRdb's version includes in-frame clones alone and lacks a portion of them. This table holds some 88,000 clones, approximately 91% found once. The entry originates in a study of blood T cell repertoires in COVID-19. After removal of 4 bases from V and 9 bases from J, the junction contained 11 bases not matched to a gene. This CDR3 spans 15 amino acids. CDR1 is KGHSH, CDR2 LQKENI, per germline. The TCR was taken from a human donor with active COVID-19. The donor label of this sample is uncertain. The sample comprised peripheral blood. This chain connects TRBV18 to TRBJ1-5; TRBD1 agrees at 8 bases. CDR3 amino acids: CASSLFSPGTGPQHF. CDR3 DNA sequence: TGTGCCAGCTCACTTTTTTCCCCTGGGACAGGGCCCCAGCATTTT.